At least ten counts were recorded for the clone carrying this T cell receptor (beta chain). Researchers took RNA transcripts and amplified TCR beta CDR3 regions from them. HTBI primers were employed in first-round RT-PCR, then a second-round multiplex PCR followed. TCRdb reprocessed the multiplex PCR reads via MiXCR and lists one record per CDR3 protein. This sample has over a million distinct CDR3 sequences; about 40% occur once, and the top ten carry roughly 11%. The sample comes from a study of Graves' ophthalmopathy and Graves' hyperthyroidism. CDR1 is SGHDT, CDR2 YYEEEE, per germline. Trimming stripped 4 bases from V and 10 bases from J, with 11 bases between. The CDR3 spans 12 residues.

V gene TRBV5-6 combines with J gene TRBJ1-4, with a weak D call TRBD1 (5 bases). The sample consisted of peripheral blood or thyroid tissue (not recorded which). The sequence came from an adult man with Graves' hyperthyroidism. CDR3 amino acids: CASSPVGGKLFF. CDR3 nucleotide sequence: TGTGCCAGCAGCCCGGTGGGGGGAAAACTGTTTTTT.